The clone carrying this T cell receptor beta chain was found once. The data were taken from a study of OX40 agonist ivuxolimab in advanced cancers. Produced via immunoSEQ multiplex PCR; TCRdb's table is partial and in-frame only. The data show roughly 120,000 clones, 85% to 90% seen once. The sequences come from CD4+ or CD8+ T cells sorted from blood, collected in a trial of the OX40 agonist ivuxolimab. The clonotype comes from an adult with an advanced solid tumor such as melanoma, head and neck, liver or kidney cancer.

The CDR3 bases are TGTGCCATCAGAGAGGACAGGGGGCCAGGAGGCACTGAAGCTTTCTTT. It codes for CAIREDRGPGGTEAFF. The chain carries TRBV10-3 and TRBJ1-1, with 11 bases lining up with TRBD1. Trimming removed 6 bases from V and 4 bases from J; junction bases left unmatched: 10. From germline, CDR1 is ENHRY and CDR2 SYGVKD. The CDR3 is 16 amino acids.